Listed here are 3 T cell receptor beta chains from one sample, sequenced in a study of blood T cell repertoires in COVID-19. Data came from immunoSEQ multiplex PCR; TCRdb stores just in-frame clones and leaves some out. The table lists over 150,000 clones, about 85% of them singletons, with about 8.1% in the top ten. Sequenced: peripheral blood. These receptors were obtained from a woman older than 75 with COVID-19, enrolled during active disease.

This rearrangement joins TRBV5-1 to TRBJ2-7; the match to TRBD2 covers 11 bases. The CDR3 is 14 amino acids. CDR1 is SGHRS and CDR2 is YFSETQ in the germline V gene. With 4 bases clipped from V and 7 bases from J, the junction kept 7 bases outside the gene matches. CDR3 bases: TGCGCCAGCAGCGGAACTAGCGGGAGTGGAGAGCAGTACTTC. This translates into CASSGTSGSGEQYF.

V gene TRBV7-9 combines with J gene TRBJ2-3; the D gene is possibly TRBD2 (6 bases). V was cut by 1 base and J by 1 base, with 15 bases left in between. This CDR3 region has 17 residues. Per the germline V gene, CDR1 is SEHNR and CDR2 is FQNEAQ (reference sequence). CDR3 protein: CASSLVISGDGTDTQYF. As DNA, the CDR3 is TGTGCCAGCAGCTTAGTGATCTCGGGGGACGGCACAGATACGCAGTATTTT.

A word on this clone: A junction end diverges from the germline sequence, so it may reflect a read error. The chain links TRBV18 to TRBJ1-1, with 7 bases matching TRBD1. This CDR3 contains 13 residues. Per the germline V gene, CDR1 is KGHSH and CDR2 is LQKENI. The CDR3: CASSPDRNNEAFF. In nucleotides, the CDR3 is TGTGCCAGCTCACCGGACAGGAACAATGAAGCTTTCTTT.